These 32 T cell receptor beta chains originate from one sample sequenced in a study of blood T cell repertoires in COVID-19. The assay was immunoSEQ multiplex PCR, and TCRdb's table has in-frame clones only and misses some. Of 300,000 or so clones in the sample, around 89% were seen once. The material sequenced was peripheral blood. The receptors were gathered from a man between 18 and 35 years old who had recovered from COVID-19.

The chain combines TRBV10-3 with TRBJ2-5; 7 nucleotides agree with TRBD2. Germline CDR1 and CDR2: ENHRY and SYGVKD. This CDR3 has 13 amino acids. V shed 3 bases and J 4 bases; nucleotides not matched to a gene: 2. The CDR3 DNA reads TGTGCCATCAGTGATGGCGGGGGAGAGACCCAGTACTTC. Residues: CAISDGGGETQYF.

This chain uses TRBV5-1 with TRBJ2-1; 12 bases fit TRBD2. CDR3 length equals 17 residues. The trim removed 2 bases at V and 9 bases at J, leaving 12 bases unmatched. From germline, CDR1 is SGHRS and CDR2 YFSETQ. CDR3 amino acids: CASSLIPTSGGSGEQFF. The CDR3 DNA reads as TGCGCCAGCAGCTTAATTCCGACTAGCGGGGGTTCAGGTGAGCAGTTCTTC. The whole variable domain, filled in from reference TRBV5-1 and TRBJ2-1, reads KAGVTQTPRYLIKTRGQQVTLSCSPISGHRSVSWYQQTPGQGLQFLFEYFSETQRNKGNFPGRFSGRQFSNSRSEMNVSTLELGDSALYLCASSLIPTSGGSGEQFFGPGTRLTVL.

The chain links TRBV6-2 or TRBV6-3 to TRBJ2-3; 13 positions agree with TRBD2. The CDR3 totals 16 residues. Germline V lookup: CDR1 MNHEY, CDR2 SVGEGT. The V segment lost 1 base and the J segment 3 bases; nucleotides outside the gene matches: 1. The CDR3 sequence is CASSYWGLAGTDTQYF. CDR3 nucleotide sequence: TGTGCCAGCAGTTACTGGGGACTAGCGGGAACAGATACGCAGTATTTT.

The chain carries TRBV19 and TRBJ2-1, with D perhaps matching TRBD1 (6 bases). This CDR3 region has 13 residues. Trimming took 5 bases from V and 5 from J, leaving 10 bases between them. Germline V gene lookup returns CDR1 LNHDA and CDR2 SQIVND (reference sequence). The CDR3 bases are TGTGCCAGTAGTTACGGACAGAACAATGAGCAGTTCTTC. It yields the protein CASSYGQNNEQFF.

Here the CDR3 DNA reads TGTGCCAGTAGTCCGGACTACGGTGGCAATGAGCAGTTCTTC. Its translation is CASSPDYGGNEQFF. This rearrangement joins TRBV19 to TRBJ2-1; D is perhaps TRBD2 (6 bases). Per the germline V gene, CDR1 is LNHDA and CDR2 is SQIVND (reference sequence). The CDR3 is 14 amino acids. The V end was cut by 5 bases, the J end by 6 bases, with 14 bases between.

The chain uses TRBV19 and TRBJ1-6; D possibly corresponds to TRBD1 (6 bases). Trimming took off 6 bases at V and 6 bases at J, with 9 bases between the two ends. The V gene's germline CDR1 is LNHDA and CDR2 SQIVND (reference sequence). The CDR3 totals 13 residues. This chain's CDR3 is CASRDSPNSPLHF. The CDR3 DNA follows: TGTGCCAGTAGGGACAGCCCTAATTCACCCCTCCACTTT.

This rearrangement joins TRBV10-3 to TRBJ2-2; D is perhaps TRBD1 (6 bases). V was cut by 3 bases and J by 4 bases, with 9 bases left in between. This CDR3 spans 14 amino acids. Germline CDR1 reads ENHRY; CDR2 reads SYGVKD. This CDR3 is CAISDQGSTGELFF. The CDR3 region has the DNA TGTGCCATCAGTGACCAGGGGAGCACCGGGGAGCTGTTTTTT.

This chain joins TRBV3-1 (or the pseudogene TRBV3-2) and TRBJ2-6; D remains unclear. Looked up from germline, CDR1 is LGHDT and CDR2 is YNNKEL (reference sequence). V lost 4 bases and J 3 bases, leaving 7 bases between the germline ends. The CDR3 has 14 residues. DNA for the CDR3: TGTGCCAGCAGCCCTTTTAATGGGGCCAACGTCCTGACTTTC. Protein product: CASSPFNGANVLTF.

The rearrangement uses TRBV21-1 and TRBJ1-5; the D call of TRBD1 is as the table states it, not checked on the DNA. TRBV21-1 constitutes a pseudogene. CDR3 length: 18 amino acids. CDR3 amino acids: CASSGWVRGRFSNQPQHF. Here the CDR3 DNA reads TGTGCCAGCAGCGGATGGGTAAGGGGCCGCTTTAGCAATCAGCCCCAGCATTTT.

The sample holds a few counts of this clone. The V call is TRBV7-2, the J call TRBJ2-5; D possibly corresponds to TRBD2 (5 bases). Germline CDR1 and CDR2: SGHTA and FQGNSA. The CDR3 has 14 residues. V lost 3 bases and J 0 bases, leaving 8 bases between the germline ends. CDR3 sequence (DNA): TGTGCCAGCAGCTTTACCGGGGACCAAGAGACCCAGTACTTC. Encoded protein: CASSFTGDQETQYF.

In nucleotides, the CDR3 is TGTGCCAGCAGCTTGTCGGGACAGGGGCCCGGGGAGCAGTACTTC. Amino acids: CASSLSGQGPGEQYF. The V and J genes are TRBV5-4 and TRBJ2-7, with TRBD1 identical over 10 bases. The CDR3 runs to 15 residues. CDR1 is SGHNT, CDR2 YYREEE, per germline (reference sequence). V dropped 1 base and J dropped 7; count of bases not matched to a gene: 8.

The chain employs TRBV4-1 and TRBJ1-5; tentative D call: TRBD1 (6 bases). This CDR3 contains 16 residues. From germline, CDR1 is MGHRA and CDR2 YSYEKL. Between the trimmed V and J ends, which lost 0 bases and 1 base, there was a span of 10 bases. In nucleotides, the CDR3 is TGCGCCAGCAGCCAAGATATAACAGGGAGCAATCAGCCCCAGCATTTT. The encoded protein is CASSQDITGSNQPQHF.

The chain joins TRBV7-9 to TRBJ2-5, with TRBD2 matching 7 bases. V trimming: 7 bases; J trimming: 2 bases; junction bases outside the gene matches: 19. Germline values: CDR1 SEHNR, CDR2 FQNEAQ (reference sequence). This CDR3 spans 18 amino acids. The CDR3 DNA reads as TGTGCCAGCACCGCGCTTGAATTCGCGGGGGTACCTCAAGAGACCCAGTACTTC. This encodes CASTALEFAGVPQETQYF.

The chain has TRBV5-6 and TRBJ1-2, with 8 nucleotides matching TRBD1. This CDR3 is built from 14 residues. After removal of 5 bases from V and 6 bases from J, the junction contained 9 bases not matched to a gene. Germline V gene lookup returns CDR1 SGHDT and CDR2 YYEEEE. In DNA, the CDR3 is TGTGCCAGCAGTATAAGGACAGGGAAGAATGGCTACACCTTC. It yields the protein CASSIRTGKNGYTF.

This clone appeared once. The rearrangement links TRBV5-4 to TRBJ1-1; D unresolved. The CDR3 contains 12 residues. The ends were cut back, 3 bases at V and 4 bases at J, with 7 bases in the middle. Germline CDR1 is SGHNT and CDR2 is YYREEE (reference sequence). The CDR3 nucleotides read TGTGCCAGCAGCTCAATCGGCACTGAAGCTTTCTTT. It codes for CASSSIGTEAFF. Full variable domain (missing parts from reference TRBV5-4 and TRBJ1-1): ETGVTQSPTHLIKTRGQQVTLRCSSQSGHNTVSWYQQALGQGPQFIFQYYREEENGRGNFPPRFSGLQFPNYSSELNVNALELDDSALYLCASSSIGTEAFFGQGTRLTVV.

This clone was observed a single time. This chain joins TRBV6-1 and TRBJ2-1, with a possible D match to TRBD2 (6 bases). V was shortened by 2 bases and J by 8 bases, with 13 bases between the two germline ends. This CDR3 has 14 amino acids. Germline-derived CDR1 and CDR2 are MNHNS and SASEGT. CDR3 bases: TGTGCCAGCAGTGAATTTCTAGGAGGGGATGAGCAGTTCTTC. This codes for CASSEFLGGDEQFF.

The sample holds one count of this clone. This chain joins TRBV27 and TRBJ2-2; D gene unclear. The CDR3 loop spans 12 amino acids. Germline CDR1 and CDR2: MNHEY and SMNVEV (reference sequence). Between the trimmed V and J ends, which lost 8 bases and 4 bases, there was a span of 8 bases. CDR3 DNA: TGTGCCAGCCGAACATCCACCGGGGAGCTGTTTTTT. Amino acids: CASRTSTGELFF.

The CDR3 sequence is CSVESFGTDYGYTF. The CDR3 DNA is TGCAGCGTTGAATCCTTTGGTACAGACTATGGCTACACCTTC. The chain links TRBV29-1 to TRBJ1-2; D is unresolved. Trimming shortened V by 2 bases and J by 3 bases, and 13 bases separated the two germline ends. The germline gives CDR1 SQVTM, CDR2 ANQGSEA. This CDR3 region has 14 residues.

This chain links TRBV9 with TRBJ1-1, with a tentative D call TRBD1 (5 bases). V dropped 3 bases and J dropped 3 bases, with 21 bases sitting between them. The CDR3 totals 17 residues. Germline V CDR1 and CDR2: SGDLS, YYNGEE. DNA for the CDR3: TGTGCCAGCAGCGGAGCGCCACTGGGACTTGGGTACACTGAAGCTTTCTTT. Its protein product is CASSGAPLGLGYTEAFF.

The gene calls are TRBV30 and TRBJ1-6; D unresolved. Deletions cut 0 bases from V and 10 bases from J, with 13 bases between. CDR1 GTSNPN and CDR2 SVGIG come from the germline V gene (reference sequence). This CDR3 region has 14 residues. CDR3 loop: CAWSVLNSGSPLHF. CDR3 in DNA: TGTGCCTGGAGTGTACTAAATTCCGGGTCACCCCTCCACTTT.

This chain uses TRBV7-6 with TRBJ2-5; D remains unclear. Trimming took 5 bases from V and 4 from J, leaving 17 bases between them. The CDR3 has 15 amino acids. Germline-derived CDR1 and CDR2 are SGHVS and FNYEAQ. The CDR3 bases are TGTGCCAGCAGCGCTGCCTCCAAGGCGGTAGAGACCCAGTACTTC. Protein: CASSAASKAVETQYF.

This clone was seen a single time. The chain carries TRBV27 and TRBJ2-2, with 10 bases identical to TRBD2. The CDR3 extends over 17 amino acids. J lost 3 bases, V lost 3 bases, and 7 bases had no gene match. Germline lookup yields CDR1 MNHEY and CDR2 SMNVEV (reference sequence). The DNA for the CDR3 is TGTGCCAGCAGTTTTCCTAGCGGGAGAGGGGACACCGGGGAGCTGTTTTTT. Translation: CASSFPSGRGDTGELFF.

The V gene is TRBV18, the J gene TRBJ1-2; 7 bases line up with TRBD1. The CDR3 extends over 13 amino acids. Per germline, CDR1 KGHSH and CDR2 LQKENI. The V gene end was trimmed by 2 bases and the J gene end by 7 bases; junction bases not matched to a gene: 4. The CDR3 region has the DNA TGTGCCAGCTCACCAGCAGGGGGAGCTGGCTACACCTTC. It is translated as CASSPAGGAGYTF.

The CDR3 loop reads CASSTRTWTGGDQPQHF. The DNA for the CDR3 is TGTGCCAGCTCAACCCGGACGTGGACAGGGGGCGACCAGCCCCAGCATTTT. The chain employs TRBV18 and TRBJ1-5; TRBD1 aligns across 11 bases. From germline, CDR1 is KGHSH and CDR2 LQKENI. The V and J ends lost 5 bases and 7 bases, in that order; junction bases with no gene match: 13. CDR3 length equals 17 residues.

This chain uses TRBV5-1 with TRBJ1-4; D unclear. This CDR3 is built from 15 residues. Trimming removed 0 bases at V and 0 bases at J, with 6 bases between. Germline V gene lookup returns CDR1 SGHRS and CDR2 YFSETQ. The CDR3 region has the DNA TGCGCCAGCAGCTTGGCCGGGGCAACTAATGAAAAACTGTTTTTT. Encoded protein: CASSLAGATNEKLFF.

This clone occurred a few times. The rearrangement joins TRBV28 to TRBJ2-7; D is unclear. Germline V gene lookup returns CDR1 MDHEN and CDR2 SYDVKM. This CDR3 region has 11 residues. Deletions cut 6 bases from V and 3 bases from J, with 6 bases between. DNA for the CDR3: TGTGCCAGCAGCACTTTCTACGAGCAGTACTTC. Translated, it gives CASSTFYEQYF.

The rearrangement uses TRBV6-5 and TRBJ1-2; 8 nucleotides match TRBD1. The CDR3 has 15 residues. Germline trimming cut 5 bases from V and 0 bases from J; bases unmatched to any gene: 5. The germline CDR1 and CDR2 sequences are MNHEY and SVGAGI. The CDR3 loop is CASSTWTGTNYGYTF. CDR3 nucleotide sequence: TGTGCCAGCAGTACCTGGACAGGGACTAACTATGGCTACACCTTC.

The rearrangement uses TRBV19 and TRBJ1-4, with no clear D. Per germline, CDR1 LNHDA and CDR2 SQIVND (reference sequence). The CDR3 has 15 residues. The ends were cut back, 5 bases at V and 4 bases at J, with 14 bases in the middle. The CDR3 region has the DNA TGTGCCAGTAGTTGGGCACAACCTCTTAATGAAAAACTGTTTTTT. Translation: CASSWAQPLNEKLFF.

CDR3 bases: TGCGCCAGCAGCGTCCCCGGGACAAAAAACTACGAGCAGTACTTC. Its translation: CASSVPGTKNYEQYF. This chain links TRBV5-1 with TRBJ2-7; perhaps TRBD1 as D (6 bases). This CDR3 has 15 amino acids. From germline, CDR1 is SGHRS and CDR2 YFSETQ. V lost 4 bases and J 3 bases, leaving 17 bases between the germline ends. Looking up the rest from reference TRBV5-1 and TRBJ2-7 gives the full variable domain: KAGVTQTPRYLIKTRGQQVTLSCSPISGHRSVSWYQQTPGQGLQFLFEYFSETQRNKGNFPGRFSGRQFSNSRSEMNVSTLELGDSALYLCASSVPGTKNYEQYFGPGTRLTVT.

This sequence joins TRBV14 and TRBJ1-2; 9 nucleotides agree with TRBD1. Per germline, CDR1 SGHDN and CDR2 FVKESK. J was trimmed by 8 bases and V by 0 bases; bases with no gene match: 19. CDR3 size: 19 residues. The CDR3 region is CASSQDGVWTGVGIGGYTF. In DNA, the CDR3 is TGTGCCAGCAGCCAAGATGGGGTATGGACAGGGGTCGGGATTGGCGGCTACACCTTC.

Concerning this clone itself: Its ends do not fully match the called genes, so a read error is possible. The rearrangement links TRBV6-1 to TRBJ2-7; no firm D call. The CDR3 spans 13 residues. Germline assignment: CDR1 MNHNS and CDR2 SASEGT. The CDR3 bases are TGTGCCAGCAGCGAAGGAGTCCCCTACGAGCAGTACTTC. Translation: CASSEGVPYEQYF.

The chain uses TRBV11-2 and TRBJ1-2, with a weak D call TRBD1 (5 bases). CDR3 length equals 14 residues. Trimming removed 0 bases from V and 6 bases from J, with 11 bases in between. Germline values: CDR1 SGHAT, CDR2 FQNNGV. The chain's CDR3 is CASSLDLSGDGYTF. The CDR3 DNA sequence: TGTGCCAGCAGCTTAGATCTTTCGGGGGATGGCTACACCTTC.